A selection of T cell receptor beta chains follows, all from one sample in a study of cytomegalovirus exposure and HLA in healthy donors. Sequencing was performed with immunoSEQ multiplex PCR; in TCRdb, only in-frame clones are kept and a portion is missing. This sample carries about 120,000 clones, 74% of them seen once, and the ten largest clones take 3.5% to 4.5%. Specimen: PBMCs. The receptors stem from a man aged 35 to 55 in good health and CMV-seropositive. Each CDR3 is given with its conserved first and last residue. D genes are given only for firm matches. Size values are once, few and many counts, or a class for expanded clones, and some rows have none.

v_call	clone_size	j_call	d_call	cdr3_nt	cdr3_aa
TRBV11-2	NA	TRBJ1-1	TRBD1	TGTGCCAGCAGCCCGGGACAGGGGAGGACTGAAGCTTTCTTT	CASSPGQGRTEAFF
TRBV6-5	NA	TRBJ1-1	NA	TGTGCCAGCAGTTCCCGACCGCCGACAGGGAACACTGAAGCTTTCTTT	CASSSRPPTGNTEAFF
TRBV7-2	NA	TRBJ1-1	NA	TGTGCCAGCAGTTACAGGGTCACTGAAGCTTTCTTT	CASSYRVTEAFF
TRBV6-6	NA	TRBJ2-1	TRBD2	TGTGCCAGCAGACTTAGCGGGGGGATGTACAATGAGCAGTTCTTC	CASRLSGGMYNEQFF
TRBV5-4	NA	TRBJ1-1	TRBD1	TGTGCCGTAAGACAGGGGGCTGAGGGCACTGAAGCTTTCTTT	CAVRQGAEGTEAFF
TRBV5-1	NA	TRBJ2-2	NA	TGCGCCAGCAGCTTGAGTACAGACACCGGGGAGCTGTTTTTT	CASSLSTDTGELFF
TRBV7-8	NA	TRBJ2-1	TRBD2	TGTGCCAGCAGCTTAGGCGCTCGACTAGCCTATGACAATGAGCAGTTCTTC	CASSLGARLAYDNEQFF
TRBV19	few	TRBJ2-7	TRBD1	TGTGCCAGTAGCACCCGGGACAGACCCTACGAGCAGTACTTC	CASSTRDRPYEQYF
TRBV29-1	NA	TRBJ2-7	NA	TGCAGCGTTGCCCTAGCAACCTCCTACGAGCAGTACTTC	CSVALATSYEQYF
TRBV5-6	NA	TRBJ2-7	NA	TGTGCCAGCAGCTTGCTGGGGGGAGAGGGGACCGAGCAGTACTTC	CASSLLGGEGTEQYF
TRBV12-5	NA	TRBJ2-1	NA	TGTGCTAGTGGTTTTCAGGCGGGTAACAATGAGCAGTTCTTC	CASGFQAGNNEQFF
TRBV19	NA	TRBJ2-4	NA	TGTGCCAGTACCCCGGGGAGGAGTCTAGCCAAAAACATTCAGTACTTC	CASTPGRSLAKNIQYF
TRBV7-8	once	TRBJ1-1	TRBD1	TGTGCCAGCAGCCTTGGACAGGGGGCCCCGAACACTGAAGCTTTCTTT	CASSLGQGAPNTEAFF
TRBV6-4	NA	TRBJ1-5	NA	TGTGCCAGCAGGGTAACCCAGGGTTCGGGCAATCAGCCCCAGCATTTT	CASRVTQGSGNQPQHF
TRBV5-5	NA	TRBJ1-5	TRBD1	TGTGCCAGCAGCTTTTGGACAGGGGACGGGCAGCCCCAGCATTTT	CASSFWTGDGQPQHF
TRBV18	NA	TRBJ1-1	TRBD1	TGTGCCAGCTCACCACCGCGGGGACAGGGGAACACTGAAGCTTTCTTT	CASSPPRGQGNTEAFF
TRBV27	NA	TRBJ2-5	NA	TGTGCCAGCAGGTCCTGGGGACAAGGCATGGAGACCCAGTACTTC	CASRSWGQGMETQYF
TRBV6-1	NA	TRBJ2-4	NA	TGTGCCAGCAGTGAAATTAGGGGCGGTTTCGGAAACATTCAGTACTTC	CASSEIRGGFGNIQYF
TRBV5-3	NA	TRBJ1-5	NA	TGTGCCAGAAGCTTGACGGAGGGTTGGCAGCCCCAGCATTTT	CARSLTEGWQPQHF
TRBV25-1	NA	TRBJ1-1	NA	TGTGCCAGCAGTGAATTAGGGGGGAACACTGAAGCTTTCTTT	CASSELGGNTEAFF
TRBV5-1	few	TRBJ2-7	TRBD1	TGCGCCAGCAGGCCCGGACAGGGCTCCTACGAGCAGTACTTC	CASRPGQGSYEQYF
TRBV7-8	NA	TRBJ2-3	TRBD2	TGTGCCAGCAGTCTATTAGCGGGAGGCACAGATACGCAGTATTTT	CASSLLAGGTDTQYF
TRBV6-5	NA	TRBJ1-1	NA	TGTGCCAGCAGTCCAGGGTACACTGAAGCTTTCTTT	CASSPGYTEAFF
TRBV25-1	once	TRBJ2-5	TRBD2	TGTGCCAGCAGTGAACAAACTAGCGCCCACGAAGAGACCCAGTACTTC	CASSEQTSAHEETQYF
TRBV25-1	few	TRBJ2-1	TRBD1	TGTGCCAGCAGTGCGGTAACCGGGACAGTTTACAATGAGCAGTTCTTC	CASSAVTGTVYNEQFF
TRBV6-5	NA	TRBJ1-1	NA	TGTGCCAGCAGTGAAGTATCAGGGGTTGGTGAAGCTTTCTTT	CASSEVSGVGEAFF